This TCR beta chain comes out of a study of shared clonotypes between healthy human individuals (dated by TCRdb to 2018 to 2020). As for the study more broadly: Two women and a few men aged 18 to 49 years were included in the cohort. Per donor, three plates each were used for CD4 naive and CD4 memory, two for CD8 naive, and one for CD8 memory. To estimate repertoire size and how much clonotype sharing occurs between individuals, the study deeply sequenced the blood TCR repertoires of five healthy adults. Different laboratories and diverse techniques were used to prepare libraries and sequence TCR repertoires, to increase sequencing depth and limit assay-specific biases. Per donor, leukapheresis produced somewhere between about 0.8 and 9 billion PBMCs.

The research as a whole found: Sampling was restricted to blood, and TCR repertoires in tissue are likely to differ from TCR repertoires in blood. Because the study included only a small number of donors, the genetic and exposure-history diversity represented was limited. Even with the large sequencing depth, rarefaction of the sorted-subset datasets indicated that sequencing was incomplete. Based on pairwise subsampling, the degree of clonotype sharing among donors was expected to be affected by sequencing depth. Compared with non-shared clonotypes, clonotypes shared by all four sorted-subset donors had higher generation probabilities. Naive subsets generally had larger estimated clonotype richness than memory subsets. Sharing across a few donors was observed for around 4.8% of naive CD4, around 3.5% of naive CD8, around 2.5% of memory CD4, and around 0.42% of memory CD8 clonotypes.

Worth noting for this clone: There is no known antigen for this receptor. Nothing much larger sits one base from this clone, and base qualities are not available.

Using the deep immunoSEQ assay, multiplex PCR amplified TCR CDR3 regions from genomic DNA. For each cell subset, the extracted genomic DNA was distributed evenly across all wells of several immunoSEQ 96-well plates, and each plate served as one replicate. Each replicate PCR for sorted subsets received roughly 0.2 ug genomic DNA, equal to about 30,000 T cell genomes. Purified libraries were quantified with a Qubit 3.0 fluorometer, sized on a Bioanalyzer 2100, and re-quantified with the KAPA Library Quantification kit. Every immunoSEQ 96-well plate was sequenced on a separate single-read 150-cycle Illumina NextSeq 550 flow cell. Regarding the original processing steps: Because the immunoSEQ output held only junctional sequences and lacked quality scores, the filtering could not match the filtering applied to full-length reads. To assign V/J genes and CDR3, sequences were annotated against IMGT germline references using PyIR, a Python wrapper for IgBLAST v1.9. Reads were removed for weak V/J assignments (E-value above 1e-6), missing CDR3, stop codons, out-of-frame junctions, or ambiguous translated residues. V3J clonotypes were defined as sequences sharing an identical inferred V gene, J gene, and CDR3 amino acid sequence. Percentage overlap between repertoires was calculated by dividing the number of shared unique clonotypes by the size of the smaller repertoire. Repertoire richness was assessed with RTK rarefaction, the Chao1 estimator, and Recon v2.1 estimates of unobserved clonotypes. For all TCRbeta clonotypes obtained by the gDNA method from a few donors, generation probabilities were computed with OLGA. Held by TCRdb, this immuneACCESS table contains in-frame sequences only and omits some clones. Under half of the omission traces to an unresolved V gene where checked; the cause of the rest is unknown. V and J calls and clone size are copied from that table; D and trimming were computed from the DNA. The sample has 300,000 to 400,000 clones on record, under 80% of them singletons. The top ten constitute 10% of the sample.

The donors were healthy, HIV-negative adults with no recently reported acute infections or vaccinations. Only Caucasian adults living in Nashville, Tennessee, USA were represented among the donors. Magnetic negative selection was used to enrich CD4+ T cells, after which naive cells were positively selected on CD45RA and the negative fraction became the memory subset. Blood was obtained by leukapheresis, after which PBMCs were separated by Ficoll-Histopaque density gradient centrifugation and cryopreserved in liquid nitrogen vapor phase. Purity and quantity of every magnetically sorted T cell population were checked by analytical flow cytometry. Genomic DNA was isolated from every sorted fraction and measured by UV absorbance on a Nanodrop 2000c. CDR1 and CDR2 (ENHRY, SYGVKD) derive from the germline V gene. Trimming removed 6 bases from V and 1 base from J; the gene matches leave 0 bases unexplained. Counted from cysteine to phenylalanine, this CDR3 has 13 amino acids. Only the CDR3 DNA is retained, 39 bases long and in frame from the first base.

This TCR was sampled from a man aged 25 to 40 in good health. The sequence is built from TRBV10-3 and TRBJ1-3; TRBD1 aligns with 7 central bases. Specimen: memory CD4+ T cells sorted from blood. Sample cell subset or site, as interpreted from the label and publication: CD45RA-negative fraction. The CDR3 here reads CAIRTGSGNTIYF. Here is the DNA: TGTGCCATCAGGACAGGGTCTGGAAACACCATATATTTT.